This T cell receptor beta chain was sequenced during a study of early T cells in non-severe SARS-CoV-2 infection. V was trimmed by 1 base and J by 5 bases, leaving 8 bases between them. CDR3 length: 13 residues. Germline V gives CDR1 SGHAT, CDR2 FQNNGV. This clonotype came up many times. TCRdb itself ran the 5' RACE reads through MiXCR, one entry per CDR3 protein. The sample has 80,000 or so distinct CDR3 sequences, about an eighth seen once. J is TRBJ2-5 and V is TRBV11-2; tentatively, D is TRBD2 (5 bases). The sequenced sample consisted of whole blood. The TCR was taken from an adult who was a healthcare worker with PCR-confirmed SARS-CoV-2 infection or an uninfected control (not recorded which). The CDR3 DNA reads TGTGCCAGCAGCTTAGCCGGGGATGAGACCCAGTACTTC. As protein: CASSLAGDETQYF.